These T cell receptor beta chains were read from a single sample in a study of blood T cell repertoires in COVID-19. The table came from immunoSEQ multiplex PCR; TCRdb's copy has only in-frame clones and leaves some out. Of roughly 34,000 clones listed, around nine tenths are singletons. Input material: peripheral blood. All receptors come from a woman older than 75 with active or convalescent COVID-19. The CDR3 runs from the conserved cysteine through the conserved F or W. A D gene is named only where the DNA matches it firmly. Clone size is not always given. Where it is, it says once, few, many or a class for expanded clones.

clone_size	v_call	d_call	j_call	cdr3_aa	cdr3_nt
NA	TRBV28	NA	TRBJ1-6	CASRTSNSPLHF	TGTGCCAGCAGGACAAGTAATTCACCCCTCCACTTT
NA	TRBV2	NA	TRBJ1-5	CASSDPGGGVQPQHF	TGTGCCAGCAGTGATCCCGGGGGTGGTGTTCAGCCCCAGCATTTT
NA	TRBV6-2/TRBV6-3	NA	TRBJ2-7	CASSYPVLSYEQYF	TGTGCCAGCAGTTACCCAGTTCTTTCCTACGAGCAGTACTTC
NA	TRBV7-6	TRBD2	TRBJ2-3	CASSLSGSGGAADTQYF	TGTGCCAGCAGCTTAAGCGGGAGCGGGGGGGCCGCAGATACGCAGTATTTT
NA	TRBV28	NA	TRBJ1-2	CASSLTAGVGDGYTF	TGTGCCAGCAGTTTAACGGCAGGGGTCGGGGATGGCTACACCTTC
NA	TRBV15	TRBD2	TRBJ2-3	CATSRERGGWTDTQYF	TGTGCCACCAGCAGGGAGCGGGGGGGTTGGACAGATACGCAGTATTTT
NA	TRBV15	NA	TRBJ1-1	CATSRDRRTTEAFF	TGTGCCACCAGCAGAGATCGGAGAACCACTGAAGCTTTCTTT
NA	TRBV19	TRBD1	TRBJ2-1	CASRSTGVPYNEQFF	TGTGCCAGTAGATCCACAGGGGTTCCCTACAATGAGCAGTTCTTC
NA	TRBV6-1	TRBD1	TRBJ1-4	CASSEGDSNEKLFF	TGTGCCAGCAGTGAAGGGGACAGTAATGAAAAACTGTTTTTT
NA	TRBV6-6	TRBD1	TRBJ2-7	CASSDPRGLYEQYF	TGTGCCAGCAGTGACCCCAGGGGGCTGTACGAGCAGTACTTC
NA	TRBV10-3	NA	TRBJ2-7	CAISETGPPSYEQYF	TGTGCCATCAGTGAGACAGGGCCACCCTCTTACGAGCAGTACTTC
once	TRBV6-6	TRBD2	TRBJ2-3	CASSQTSGGLSTDTQYF	TGTGCCAGCAGTCAGACTAGCGGGGGGCTAAGCACAGATACGCAGTATTTT
NA	TRBV6-5	TRBD1	TRBJ1-2	CASRSGTGIYGYTF	TGTGCCAGCAGATCCGGGACAGGGATTTATGGCTACACCTTC
NA	TRBV4-2	NA	TRBJ2-3	CASSQDIHQDTGTDTQYF	TGTGCCAGCAGCCAAGATATTCACCAGGATACCGGCACAGATACGCAGTATTTT
few	TRBV5-1	NA	TRBJ2-1	CASSSGLSSYNEQFF	TGCGCCAGCAGTTCCGGACTGAGCTCCTACAATGAGCAGTTCTTC
once	TRBV24-1	NA	TRBJ2-2	CATSDPTANTGELFF	TGTGCCACCAGTGATCCCACAGCGAACACCGGGGAGCTGTTTTTT
NA	TRBV5-6	TRBD1	TRBJ2-5	CASSYMTGGRETQYF	TGTGCCAGCAGCTACATGACAGGGGGTAGGGAGACCCAGTACTTC
once	TRBV7-9	NA	TRBJ1-2	CASSLEVDSLYGYTF	TGTGCCAGCAGCTTAGAGGTGGACAGCCTCTATGGCTACACCTTC
NA	TRBV7-8	NA	TRBJ1-6	CASSPTGGSSYNSPLHF	TGTGCCAGCAGCCCCACGGGGGGGAGCTCCTATAATTCACCCCTCCACTTT
few	TRBV2	TRBD2	TRBJ2-3	CASSEITLAGGPTDTQYF	TGTGCCAGCAGTGAAATCACCCTAGCGGGGGGACCCACAGATACGCAGTATTTT
once	TRBV5-1	NA	TRBJ2-3	CASGRLGGTDTQYF	TGCGCCAGCGGGCGGCTCGGGGGCACAGATACGCAGTATTTT
once	TRBV6-5	TRBD2	TRBJ2-1	CASSSQRGLNNEQFF	TGTGCCAGCAGTAGCCAGCGGGGGCTAAACAATGAGCAGTTCTTC
NA	TRBV6-2/TRBV6-3	NA	TRBJ2-7	CASSSRDWSYEQYF	TGTGCCAGCAGTTCCCGGGACTGGTCCTACGAGCAGTACTTC
once	TRBV29-1	TRBD1	TRBJ1-2	CSVEGTGGIGGYTF	TGCAGCGTTGAGGGGACAGGGGGCATCGGTGGCTACACCTTC
NA	TRBV11-2	TRBD1	TRBJ1-1	CASSFDRGFFLNTEAFF	TGTGCCAGCAGCTTTGACAGGGGGTTTTTTTTGAACACTGAAGCTTTCTTT
NA	TRBV18	TRBD1	TRBJ1-5	CASSEDRAVPSNQPQHF	TGTGCCAGCTCAGAAGACAGGGCAGTTCCTAGCAATCAGCCCCAGCATTTT
once	TRBV6-5	TRBD1	TRBJ2-7	CASSQGAREQYF	TGTGCCAGCAGCCAGGGGGCTCGGGAGCAGTACTTC
NA	TRBV1	NA	TRBJ1-5	CTSSQGPGTAYSNQPQHF	TGCACCAGCAGCCAAGGCCCCGGGACAGCATATAGCAATCAGCCCCAGCATTTT
NA	TRBV15	NA	TRBJ2-7	CATSRGAGKSVEQYF	TGTGCCACCAGCAGAGGTGCAGGGAAATCGGTCGAGCAGTACTTC
NA	TRBV19	TRBD1	TRBJ1-1	CASTGTGGLSTEAFF	TGTGCCAGCACCGGGACAGGGGGCCTGAGCACTGAAGCTTTCTTT
once	TRBV5-8	TRBD1	TRBJ2-3	CASSLGPRDRGRADTQYF	TGTGCCAGCAGCCTCGGACCACGGGACAGGGGTCGGGCAGATACGCAGTATTTT
few	TRBV28	TRBD1	TRBJ2-7	CASIGQGAYEQYF	TGTGCCAGCATTGGACAGGGGGCTTACGAGCAGTACTTC
NA	TRBV5-6	NA	TRBJ1-1	CASSLVVNTEAFF	TGTGCCAGCAGCTTAGTAGTGAACACTGAAGCTTTCTTT
few	TRBV23-1	TRBD1	TRBJ1-1	CASSLRTGEEGDTEAFF	TGCGCCAGCAGTCTTAGGACAGGGGAAGAAGGTGACACTGAAGCTTTCTTT
NA	TRBV5-1	TRBD2	TRBJ2-3	CASSTSGGSDTQYF	TGCGCCAGCTCGACTAGCGGGGGTTCGGATACGCAGTATTTT
NA	TRBV5-4	TRBD2	TRBJ2-5	CASSRRAGSSETQYF	TGTGCCAGCAGCAGAAGAGCGGGGTCATCAGAGACCCAGTACTTC
NA	TRBV11-3	TRBD1	TRBJ2-7	CASSLEGQGANEQYF	TGTGCCAGCAGCTTAGAGGGACAGGGGGCGAATGAGCAGTACTTC
NA	TRBV7-3	TRBD2	TRBJ2-3	CASSPAGGSSDTQYF	TGTGCCAGCAGCCCCGCGGGGGGGAGTTCAGATACGCAGTATTTT
NA	TRBV5-4	NA	TRBJ2-7	CASSPQGQAAYEQYF	TGTGCCAGCAGCCCGCAGGGGCAGGCGGCCTACGAGCAGTACTTC
NA	TRBV6-5	NA	TRBJ2-7	CASSSGRTYEQYF	TGTGCCAGCAGTTCGGGTCGGACCTACGAGCAGTACTTC
NA	TRBV3-1/TRBV3-2	TRBD2	TRBJ2-2	CASSPKFTALAGQYTGELFF	TGTGCCAGCAGCCCCAAGTTTACGGCCCTAGCGGGGCAATACACCGGGGAGCTGTTTTTT
NA	TRBV14	NA	TRBJ1-3	CASSPSSSGNTIYF	TGTGCCAGCAGCCCGTCGAGCTCTGGAAACACCATATATTTT
NA	TRBV9	NA	TRBJ2-7	CASGGLSSYEQYF	TGTGCCTCGGGGGGCCTGAGCTCCTACGAGCAGTACTTC
NA	TRBV27	TRBD2	TRBJ2-3	CASSPHGTSGYTDTQYF	TGTGCCAGCAGTCCCCACGGGACTAGCGGGTACACAGATACGCAGTATTTT
NA	TRBV4-2	TRBD2	TRBJ2-1	CASSPTSGGYNEQFF	TGTGCCAGCAGCCCGACTAGCGGGGGATACAATGAGCAGTTCTTC
NA	TRBV3-1/TRBV3-2	NA	TRBJ2-3	CASSQRSSQDHTQYF	TGTGCCAGCAGCCAACGAAGCTCCCAAGATCATACGCAGTATTTT
NA	TRBV5-5	NA	TRBJ1-3	CASRDWGLDSGNTIYF	TGTGCCAGCAGGGATTGGGGGCTAGACTCTGGAAACACCATATATTTT
NA	TRBV19	TRBD2	TRBJ2-2	CASSIQLAGVTGELFF	TGTGCCAGTAGTATCCAGCTAGCGGGGGTTACCGGGGAGCTGTTTTTT
NA	TRBV6-1	NA	TRBJ1-4	CASSEVSPGGSEKLFF	TGTGCCAGCAGTGAAGTTTCTCCGGGGGGAAGTGAAAAACTGTTTTTT
NA	TRBV5-4	NA	TRBJ2-1	CASSNGQSSYNEQFF	TGTGCCAGCAGTAATGGACAGAGCTCCTACAATGAGCAGTTCTTC
NA	TRBV19	TRBD1	TRBJ1-5	CASKRQGESNQPQHF	TGTGCCAGTAAACGACAGGGTGAGAGCAATCAGCCCCAGCATTTT
NA	TRBV5-1	NA	TRBJ1-1	CASSLIGRTRDTEAFF	TGCGCCAGCAGCTTGATTGGACGGACGCGGGACACTGAAGCTTTCTTT
NA	TRBV7-9	TRBD2	TRBJ2-7	CASSRYNLAGRTSSYEQYF	TGTGCCAGCAGCCGATACAACTTAGCGGGGCGTACTAGCTCCTACGAGCAGTACTTC
few	TRBV27	NA	TRBJ1-4	CASSLNTGKNEKLFF	TGTGCCAGCAGTTTAAATACAGGCAAGAATGAAAAACTGTTTTTT
NA	TRBV28	TRBD1	TRBJ1-2	CASSLTGQGANYGYTF	TGTGCCAGCAGTCTGACAGGACAGGGGGCTAACTATGGCTACACCTTC
NA	TRBV7-2	NA	TRBJ2-7	CASSFSGTAGNEQYF	TGTGCCAGCAGCTTTTCCGGGACTGCGGGTAACGAGCAGTACTTC